The rows below give T cell receptor beta chains drawn from one sample of a study of cytomegalovirus exposure and HLA in healthy donors. Sequencing was performed with immunoSEQ multiplex PCR; in TCRdb, only in-frame clones are kept and a portion is missing. The sample includes 200,000 to 250,000 clones, around nine tenths of them seen just once. Sequenced: PBMCs. These receptors were collected from a woman in her late teens or twenties in good health and CMV-seronegative. The CDR3 runs from the conserved cysteine through the conserved F or W. The D gene is left open where the match is weak. A clone size is listed for some rows: how often the clone was seen (once, few, many), or a class if it is expanded.

NA	TRBV28	TRBJ2-7	NA	CASSPGITPYEQYF	TGTGCCAGCAGTCCCGGGATCACGCCTTACGAGCAGTACTTC
few	TRBV29-1	TRBJ2-2	TRBD1	CSVDWGQGTGELFF	TGCAGCGTTGATTGGGGACAGGGGACCGGGGAGCTGTTTTTT
NA	TRBV19	TRBJ1-5	TRBD1	CASSIGRDRGQPQHF	TGTGCCAGTAGTATAGGGCGGGACAGGGGTCAGCCCCAGCATTTT
NA	TRBV28	TRBJ1-1	TRBD1	CASSLRTGRMNTEAFF	TGTGCCAGCAGTCTACGGACAGGGAGGATGAACACTGAAGCTTTCTTT
NA	TRBV5-1	TRBJ2-1	TRBD1	CASSPTGTGGNEQFF	TGCGCCAGCAGCCCTACCGGGACAGGGGGGAATGAGCAGTTCTTC
NA	TRBV5-6	TRBJ2-2	TRBD2	CASSSGGSGGLFF	TGTGCCAGCAGCTCTGGCGGGAGCGGGGGGTTGTTTTTT
NA	TRBV11-2	TRBJ2-1	TRBD2	CASSSTGLAGIMQFF	TGTGCCAGCAGCTCTACTGGACTAGCGGGAATAATGCAGTTCTTC
NA	TRBV27	TRBJ2-1	TRBD1	CASSPRQGARNEQFF	TGTGCCAGCAGTCCAAGACAGGGGGCGCGGAATGAGCAGTTCTTC
few	TRBV1	TRBJ2-7	NA	CTSSQDSAGGPHEQYF	TGCACCAGCAGCCAAGATTCAGCGGGAGGGCCCCACGAGCAGTACTTC
NA	TRBV9	TRBJ1-1	TRBD1	CASSVGTGRSMNTEAFF	TGTGCCAGCAGCGTAGGGACAGGGAGATCCATGAACACTGAAGCTTTCTTT
NA	TRBV11-2	TRBJ2-7	TRBD1	CASSPILGTGFYEQYF	TGTGCCAGCAGCCCCATCTTGGGGACAGGCTTCTACGAGCAGTACTTC
NA	TRBV5-1	TRBJ2-5	NA	CASSLMGHPQETQYF	TGCGCCAGCAGCTTGATGGGCCACCCACAAGAGACCCAGTACTTC
NA	TRBV19	TRBJ1-5	NA	CASSTSTGPNQPQHF	TGTGCCAGTAGTACTTCAACAGGGCCCAATCAGCCCCAGCATTTT
NA	TRBV6-6	TRBJ1-2	NA	CASSPGLLAYGYTF	TGTGCCAGCAGTCCGGGACTCCTCGCCTATGGCTACACCTTC
once	TRBV19	TRBJ1-1	NA	CASSAGSNTEAFF	TGTGCCAGTAGTGCAGGATCGAACACTGAAGCTTTCTTT
NA	TRBV7-6	TRBJ1-2	NA	CASSSVGGVGSYGYTF	TGTGCCAGCAGCTCCGTAGGGGGGGTGGGGAGCTATGGCTACACCTTC
once	TRBV7-3	TRBJ2-1	NA	CASSLTRDWGNEQFF	TGTGCCAGCAGCTTAACCCGGGACTGGGGGAATGAGCAGTTCTTC
NA	TRBV7-9	TRBJ2-1	NA	CASSLAGAYNEQFF	TGTGCCAGCAGCTTAGCGGGAGCCTACAATGAGCAGTTCTTC
NA	TRBV5-8	TRBJ2-6	NA	CASSQIAVGGSGANVLTF	TGTGCCAGCAGCCAAATTGCCGTGGGGGGCTCTGGGGCCAACGTCCTGACTTTC
NA	TRBV6-6	TRBJ1-4	NA	CASSYREEGLGFF	TGTGCCAGCAGTTACCGGGAGGAAGGACTAGGGTTTTTT
NA	TRBV6-1	TRBJ1-1	TRBD1	CASSDRQGEVRGSAFF	TGTGCCAGCAGTGATCGTCAGGGGGAGGTCAGGGGGTCGGCTTTCTTT
NA	TRBV2	TRBJ2-7	NA	CASTLRAAGSYEQYF	TGTGCCAGCACCCTTCGGGCGGCGGGATCCTACGAGCAGTACTTC
NA	TRBV28	TRBJ2-7	TRBD2	CACRLAGGIYEQYF	TGTGCCTGCCGACTAGCGGGAGGGATCTACGAGCAGTACTTC
NA	TRBV19	TRBJ2-3	TRBD1	CASSEDRSVDTDTQYF	TGTGCCAGTAGTGAGGACAGGTCTGTAGACACAGATACGCAGTATTTT
NA	TRBV5-1	TRBJ2-1	NA	CASSPGQLYNEQFF	TGCGCCAGCAGCCCGGGACAACTATACAATGAGCAGTTCTTC
NA	TRBV27	TRBJ1-2	TRBD1	CASSSIQGGVFYGYTF	TGTGCCAGCAGTTCAATACAGGGGGGAGTTTTCTATGGCTACACCTTC
NA	TRBV11-3	TRBJ1-2	NA	CASSSSDGYGYTF	TGTGCCAGCAGCTCCTCAGATGGCTATGGCTACACCTTC
once	TRBV4-1	TRBJ2-1	TRBD2	CASSQEGGTNNEQFF	TGCGCCAGCAGCCAAGAAGGCGGGACTAACAATGAGCAGTTCTTC
NA	TRBV5-1	TRBJ2-5	NA	CASSLGTEETQYF	TGCGCCAGCAGCTTGGGCACGGAAGAGACCCAGTACTTC
NA	TRBV6-1	TRBJ1-1	NA	CASNYAPETEAFF	TGTGCCAGCAATTACGCCCCGGAGACTGAAGCTTTCTTT
few	TRBV5-6	TRBJ2-1	NA	CASSLYAEGFNNEQFF	TGTGCCAGCAGCTTGTATGCGGAGGGGTTTAACAATGAGCAGTTCTTC
NA	TRBV4-1	TRBJ2-7	NA	CASSQVATLEYEQYF	TGCGCCAGCAGCCAAGTTGCCACACTGGAGTACGAGCAGTACTTC
NA	TRBV9	TRBJ1-6	NA	CASSVNSGGVHSPLHF	TGTGCCAGCAGCGTAAACTCCGGGGGAGTACACTCACCCCTCCACTTT
NA	TRBV18	TRBJ2-7	NA	CASSTMVYGEQYF	TGTGCCAGCTCAACGATGGTTTACGGGGAGCAGTACTTC
NA	TRBV4-1	TRBJ1-4	TRBD1	CASRSLGTGANEKLFF	TGCGCCAGCAGAAGCCTTGGGACAGGGGCAAATGAAAAACTGTTTTTT
NA	TRBV7-6	TRBJ2-5	NA	CASSLHASQETQYF	TGTGCCAGCAGCTTACATGCCAGTCAAGAGACCCAGTACTTC
NA	TRBV27	TRBJ2-1	TRBD2	CASVVSGRSGDEQFF	TGTGCCAGCGTTGTTAGCGGGAGATCGGGGGATGAGCAGTTCTTC
once	TRBV2	TRBJ1-2	TRBD1	CASSEVEGASGYTF	TGTGCCAGCAGTGAAGTGGAGGGGGCGTCGGGCTACACCTTC
NA	TRBV18	TRBJ1-1	TRBD1	CASSPRGQVSITEAFF	TGTGCCAGCTCACCACGGGGACAGGTCTCGATCACTGAAGCTTTCTTT
NA	TRBV5-1	TRBJ1-3	TRBD1	CASSPGQAGNTIYF	TGCGCCAGCAGCCCCGGACAGGCAGGGAACACCATATATTTT
NA	TRBV7-8	TRBJ1-2	NA	CASSLEDSARGYTF	TGTGCCAGCAGCTTAGAGGACAGCGCACGTGGCTACACCTTC
NA	TRBV6-1	TRBJ2-2	NA	CASSEAPDSYTGELFF	TGTGCCAGCAGTGAAGCGCCTGACAGCTACACCGGGGAGCTGTTTTTT
NA	TRBV11-2	TRBJ2-1	TRBD2	CASSFPGLAVYNEQFF	TGTGCCAGCAGCTTCCCCGGACTAGCGGTATACAATGAGCAGTTCTTC
NA	TRBV5-1	TRBJ2-7	NA	CASSSPRGTYEQYF	TGCGCCAGCAGCTCCCCAAGGGGGACCTACGAGCAGTACTTC
NA	TRBV29-1	TRBJ2-7	TRBD1	CSVVQGLDSREQYF	TGCAGCGTTGTACAGGGGTTAGATTCTCGCGAGCAGTACTTC
NA	TRBV29-1	TRBJ1-3	TRBD1	CSVAQGDSGNTIYF	TGCAGCGTGGCTCAGGGGGACTCTGGAAACACCATATATTTT
NA	TRBV30	TRBJ1-1	NA	CAWSVLGGLLAEAFF	TGTGCCTGGAGTGTTTTGGGGGGGCTCTTGGCTGAAGCTTTCTTT
NA	TRBV10-3	TRBJ1-2	TRBD1	CAISEGQGNGYTF	TGTGCCATCAGTGAAGGACAGGGGAATGGCTACACCTTC
NA	TRBV27	TRBJ1-1	TRBD1	CASSSYRGGVAFF	TGTGCCAGCAGTTCTTACAGGGGTGGAGTGGCTTTCTTT
NA	TRBV6-4	TRBJ2-7	TRBD2	CASSDSASGRRNEQYF	TGTGCCAGCAGTGACTCGGCGAGCGGGAGGCGAAACGAGCAGTACTTC
NA	TRBV27	TRBJ2-1	NA	CASSLGQGKSSYNEQFF	TGTGCCAGCAGTTTAGGGCAGGGCAAGAGCTCCTACAATGAGCAGTTCTTC
NA	TRBV2	TRBJ2-2	NA	CASTETGAFTGELFF	TGTGCCAGCACTGAGACAGGTGCCTTCACCGGGGAGCTGTTTTTT
few	TRBV30	TRBJ1-1	NA	CAWSVTTGDTEAFF	TGTGCCTGGAGTGTCACGACGGGGGACACTGAAGCTTTCTTT
once	TRBV25-1	TRBJ1-1	NA	CASSDFRGNTEAFF	TGTGCCAGCAGTGACTTCAGGGGGAACACTGAAGCTTTCTTT
NA	TRBV7-8	TRBJ2-1	TRBD1	CASSLEAGTASPDMFF	TGTGCCAGCAGCTTAGAAGCCGGGACAGCGTCGCCGGATATGTTCTTC
NA	TRBV11-3	TRBJ2-5	NA	CASSRGSDQETQYF	TGTGCCAGCAGTCGGGGGAGTGACCAAGAGACCCAGTACTTC
NA	TRBV11-2	TRBJ1-2	NA	CASSLEESGFVRGYTF	TGTGCCAGCAGCTTAGAAGAATCAGGGTTTGTACGTGGCTACACCTTC